The 24 T cell receptor beta chains below all came from one sample that was sequenced in a study of shared clonotypes between healthy human individuals. Using immunoSEQ multiplex PCR, the repertoire was profiled, and TCRdb retains in-frame clones only, with some absent. The profile shows approximately 340,000 clones, around 70% of them singletons. The sequenced sample consisted of memory CD4+ T cells sorted from blood. The sample's subset: CD45RA-negative fraction. The source is a young man in good health.

CDR3 protein: CASSQERGDREQYF. CDR3 coding DNA: TGCGCCAGCAGCCAAGAGAGGGGGGATCGCGAGCAGTACTTC. The V and J genes are TRBV4-1 and TRBJ2-7, with D perhaps TRBD1 or TRBD2 (6 bases each). The CDR3 extends over 14 amino acids. In germline, CDR1 is MGHRA, CDR2 YSYEKL. The V end was cut by 0 bases, the J end by 6 bases, with 12 bases between.

The chain joins TRBV30 to TRBJ2-5, with D perhaps matching TRBD1 (5 bases). The J call may be wrong; the DNA end is better matched by TRBJ2-7. CDR1 and CDR2 (germline): GTSNPN, SVGIG (reference sequence). The CDR3 consists of 13 residues. In nucleotides, the CDR3 is TGTGCCTGGAGTGTATCAGGGTGGTACGAGCAGTACTTC. Translation: CAWSVSGWYEQYF.

In regard to this clone: At the DNA level, this CDR3 is encoded by other sequences in the same sample as well. V is TRBV5-1 and J is TRBJ1-4; D remains unclear. CDR1 and CDR2 from the germline V gene are SGHRS and YFSETQ. This CDR3 has 14 residues. V lost 1 base and J lost 7, with 11 bases in between. The CDR3 loop reads CASSLSGVGEKLFF. The CDR3, as DNA: TGCGCCAGCAGCTTGTCTGGGGTGGGTGAAAAACTGTTTTTT.

The genes are TRBV6-5 and TRBJ1-2, with 8 bases matching TRBD1. CDR3 size: 15 residues. Germline values: CDR1 MNHEY, CDR2 SVGAGI. The J segment lost 7 bases and the V segment lost 5 bases, leaving 12 bases of the junction unmatched. The CDR3 nucleotides read TGTGCCAGCAGTAGGGGGACAGGTCTCATTGGTGGCTACACCTTC. It specifies CASSRGTGLIGGYTF.

V gene TRBV2 combines with J gene TRBJ1-2; D is perhaps TRBD1 (6 bases). Germline-derived CDR1 and CDR2 are SNHLY and FYNNEI. This CDR3 is built from 14 residues. Trimming removed 1 base from V and 7 bases from J, with 13 bases in between. CDR3 sequence (DNA): TGTGCCAGCAGTGAAGTGACACAGGGAGGTGGCTACACCTTC. This gives the protein CASSEVTQGGGYTF. The variable domain in full, with the rest retrieved from reference TRBV2 and TRBJ1-2, is EPEVTQTPSHQVTQMGQEVILRCVPISNHLYFYWYRQILGQKVEFLVSFYNNEISEKSEIFDDQFSVERPDGSNFTLKIRSTKLEDSAMYFCASSEVTQGGGYTFGSGTRLTVV.

The chain uses TRBV6-5 and TRBJ2-3; tentatively, D is TRBD1 (5 bases). CDR3 size: 12 residues. V was shortened by 8 bases and J by 11 bases, with 17 bases between the two germline ends. In germline, CDR1 is MNHEY, CDR2 SVGAGI. As DNA, the CDR3 is TGTGCCAGCGCGGTCTCAGGGCTGAGGCAGTATTTT. It codes for CASAVSGLRQYF.

The chain has TRBV6-1 and TRBJ2-1; 7 positions match TRBD2. The CDR3 consists of 13 residues. Trimming at V came to 7 bases and at J to 5 bases, leaving 5 bases not matched to a gene. Germline values: CDR1 MNHNS, CDR2 SASEGT. The CDR3: CASTGGSNNEQFF. The CDR3, as DNA: TGTGCCAGCACGGGCGGGAGTAACAATGAGCAGTTCTTC.

This sequence joins TRBV5-4 and TRBJ2-1; D is unresolved. This CDR3 has 16 residues. V lost 0 bases to trimming and J lost 4 bases, with 14 bases between them. Per the germline V gene, CDR1 is SGHNT and CDR2 is YYREEE (reference sequence). The CDR3 nucleotides are TGTGCCAGCAGCTTGGTTGCAGGTGAGATATACAATGAGCAGTTCTTC. The encoded protein is CASSLVAGEIYNEQFF.

The chain uses TRBV27 and TRBJ2-6, with a weak D call TRBD2 (6 bases). The CDR3 consists of 15 residues. Per the germline V gene, CDR1 is MNHEY and CDR2 is SMNVEV (reference sequence). V lost 10 bases and J 0 bases, leaving 13 bases between the germline ends. The CDR3 region is CATAGRSSGANVLTF. CDR3 DNA: TGTGCCACCGCGGGACGCAGCTCTGGGGCCAACGTCCTGACTTTC.

With respect to this clone: The identical CDR3 is also encoded by other nucleotide sequences in the sample. The rearrangement joins TRBV7-8 to TRBJ2-5; no clear D gene. The CDR3 consists of 12 residues. From germline, CDR1 is SGHVS and CDR2 FQNEAQ. The V gene lost 5 bases and the J gene lost 4 bases, with 8 bases spanning the gap. The CDR3 coding sequence is TGTGCCAGCAGCGTGGGTGGAGAGACCCAGTACTTC. This codes for CASSVGGETQYF.

The chain joins TRBV6-5 to TRBJ2-7; 8 bases line up with TRBD2. The trim removed 0 bases at V and 6 bases at J, leaving 4 bases unmatched. This CDR3 has 14 residues. Germline CDR1 is MNHEY and CDR2 is SVGAGI. The CDR3 is CASSYSPLAGEQYF. In nucleotides, the CDR3 is TGTGCCAGCAGTTACTCTCCCCTAGCGGGCGAGCAGTACTTC.

CDR3 sequence reads: CASSHEGLAGGRTDTQYF. In DNA, the CDR3 is TGTGCCAGCAGCCATGAGGGACTAGCGGGAGGGCGTACAGATACGCAGTATTTT. The chain uses TRBV9 and TRBJ2-3, with 16 bases matching TRBD2. The CDR3 runs 18 residues. Germline V CDR1 and CDR2: SGDLS, YYNGEE. The junction had 8 bases not matched to a gene; V was cut back by 4 bases and J by 3 bases.

The V gene is TRBV18, the J gene TRBJ2-1, with 7 bases aligning to TRBD1. In germline, CDR1 is KGHSH, CDR2 LQKENI. The CDR3 extends over 15 amino acids. J gave up 2 bases and V 5 bases, and 6 bases lay outside the gene matches. CDR3 DNA: TGTGCCAGCTCATTCAACGGACAGGCCTACAATGAGCAGTTCTTC. Amino acid sequence: CASSFNGQAYNEQFF.

This rearrangement joins TRBV5-6 to TRBJ2-1; 8 bases are a match to TRBD1. J was trimmed by 2 bases and V by 3 bases; bases with no gene match: 4. CDR3 size: 15 residues. The V gene's germline CDR1 is SGHDT and CDR2 YYEEEE. The CDR3 here is CASSSRTGTYNEQFF. CDR3 nucleotide sequence: TGTGCCAGCAGCTCCCGGACAGGGACCTACAATGAGCAGTTCTTC. Drawing the rest from reference TRBV5-6 and TRBJ2-1, the complete variable domain is DAGVTQSPTHLIKTRGQQVTLRCSPKSGHDTVSWYQQALGQGPQFIFQYYEEEERQRGNFPDRFSGHQFPNYSSELNVNALLLGDSALYLCASSSRTGTYNEQFFGPGTRLTVL.

V gene TRBV2 combines with J gene TRBJ2-7; 7 bases line up with TRBD2. The CDR3 has 13 amino acids. The germline V gene encodes CDR1 SNHLY and CDR2 FYNNEI. The V segment lost 10 bases and the J segment 5 bases; nucleotides outside the gene matches: 11. The CDR3 DNA reads TGTGCCATCAGCTGGGGGGGTTTCAACGAGCAGTACTTC. Its protein product is CAISWGGFNEQYF.

The chain links TRBV19 to TRBJ1-1, with D possibly being TRBD1 (6 bases). Per germline, CDR1 LNHDA and CDR2 SQIVND (reference sequence). The CDR3 is 15 residues long. The V and J ends lost 5 bases and 0 bases respectively, with 13 bases between them. This CDR3 is CASSRTGNMNTEAFF. The DNA of the CDR3 is TGTGCCAGTAGTCGTACAGGGAATATGAACACTGAAGCTTTCTTT.

This clone was seen repeatedly, ten times or more. V and J are TRBV2 and TRBJ2-2; D unclear. The V end lost 6 bases, the J end lost 1 base, and 12 bases lay between the germline ends. Per germline, CDR1 SNHLY and CDR2 FYNNEI. The length of the CDR3 is 15 residues. The CDR3 bases are TGTGCCAGCAGGCTTTCGCCGGGGAACACCGGGGAGCTGTTTTTT. Its protein is CASRLSPGNTGELFF.

This sequence joins TRBV10-1 and TRBJ2-2; D is ambiguous. This CDR3 comprises 12 residues. Germline loops: CDR1 WNHNN, CDR2 SYGVQD (reference sequence). V was clipped by 6 bases and J by 4 bases, with 6 bases between them. CDR3 in amino acids: CASRGITGELFF. Written as DNA, the CDR3 is TGCGCCAGCAGGGGGATCACCGGGGAGCTGTTTTTT.

V is TRBV6-5 and J is TRBJ1-5; a possible D gene is TRBD1 (5 bases). The CDR3 has 15 residues. V was pared by 0 bases and J by 2 bases, with 8 bases between. Germline CDR1 is MNHEY and CDR2 is SVGAGI. The CDR3 sequence: CASSYSTGGNQPQHF. CDR3 coding DNA: TGTGCCAGCAGTTACTCAACGGGGGGCAATCAGCCCCAGCATTTT.

The chain is built from TRBV2 and TRBJ2-1, with 13 bases identical to TRBD2. The CDR3 covers 15 residues. CDR1 is SNHLY and CDR2 is FYNNEI in the germline V gene. The V segment lost 4 bases and the J segment 8 bases; nucleotides outside the gene matches: 5. The CDR3 sequence: CASSGRLAGGDEQFF. The CDR3 nucleotides read TGTGCCAGCAGTGGAAGACTAGCGGGAGGCGATGAGCAGTTCTTC.

This chain connects TRBV6-6 to TRBJ1-5; possibly TRBD1 for D (6 bases). The CDR3 is 13 amino acids. V shed 8 bases and J shed 6 bases, with 14 bases lying between them. CDR1 MNHNY and CDR2 SVGAGI come from the germline V gene (reference sequence). The CDR3 DNA follows: TGTGCCAGCTCGAGGACAGCTGGTCAGCCCCAGCATTTT. It specifies CASSRTAGQPQHF.

The J gene is TRBJ1-1, the V gene TRBV18; D is undetermined. The CDR3 sequence is 14 residues long. CDR1 is KGHSH, CDR2 LQKENI, per germline. V was shortened by 3 bases and J by 4 bases, with 12 bases between the two germline ends. CDR3: CASSPLKSFTEAFF. CDR3 DNA sequence: TGTGCCAGCTCACCCCTAAAGTCGTTCACTGAAGCTTTCTTT. The variable domain in full, completed from reference TRBV18 and TRBJ1-1, reads NAGVMQNPRHLVRRRGQEARLRCSPMKGHSHVYWYRQLPEEGLKFMVYLQKENIIDESGMPKERFSAEFPKEGPSILRIQQVVRGDSAAYFCASSPLKSFTEAFFGQGTRLTVV.

The CDR3 here is CASSLEGLDMDEQFF. The CDR3 DNA sequence: TGTGCCAGCAGCTTAGAGGGACTAGATATGGATGAGCAGTTCTTC. The chain uses TRBV7-8 and TRBJ2-1; 8 nucleotides agree with TRBD2. CDR1 and CDR2 from the germline V gene are SGHVS and FQNEAQ. The CDR3 runs to 15 residues. J gave up 8 bases and V 1 base, and 7 bases lay outside the gene matches.

V gene TRBV6-6 combines with J gene TRBJ2-3, with 7 nucleotides matching TRBD1. Germline V gene sequence: CDR1 MNHNY, CDR2 SVGAGI (reference sequence). The CDR3 runs 15 residues. Trimming at V came to 1 base and at J to 2 bases, leaving 3 bases not matched to a gene. The CDR3 loop is CASSYWTGTTDTQYF. The CDR3 nucleotides are TGTGCCAGCAGTTACTGGACAGGAACCACAGATACGCAGTATTTT.